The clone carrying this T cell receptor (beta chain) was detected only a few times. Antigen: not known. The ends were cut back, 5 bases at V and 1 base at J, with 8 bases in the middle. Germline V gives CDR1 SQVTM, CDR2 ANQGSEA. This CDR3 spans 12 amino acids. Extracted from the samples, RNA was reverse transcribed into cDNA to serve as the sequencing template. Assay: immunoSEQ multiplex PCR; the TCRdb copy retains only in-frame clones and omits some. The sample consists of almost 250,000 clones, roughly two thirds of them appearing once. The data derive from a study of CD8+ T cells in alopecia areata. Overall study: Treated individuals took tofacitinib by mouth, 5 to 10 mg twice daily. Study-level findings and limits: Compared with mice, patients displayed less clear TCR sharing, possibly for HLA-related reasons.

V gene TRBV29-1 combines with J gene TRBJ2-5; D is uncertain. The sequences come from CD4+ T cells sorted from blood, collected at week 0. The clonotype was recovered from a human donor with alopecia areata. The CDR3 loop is CSVWASQETQYF. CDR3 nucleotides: TGCAGCGTTTGGGCCAGCCAAGAGACCCAGTACTTC.